This T cell receptor beta chain was sequenced for a study of T-cell reconstitution after alpha-beta-depleted transplantation in children. General observations from the study: When one year had passed after transplant, most T-cell counts and diversity came from newly produced T cells. Where alpha-beta T cells came from about two months after transplant was reportedly several hundred expanded graft clones. In some patients, recipient T cells and intrathymic progenitors surviving conditioning explained high day-60 diversity.

A library of TCRbeta sequences, prepared with unique molecular identifiers, was generated. TCRdb recomputed calls from the PCR reads with MiXCR, one row per CDR3 protein. Among hundreds of thousands of distinct CDR3 sequences listed, about 16% were seen once. Notes on this clonotype: Its target is not known.

The starting material was PBMCs, mostly from graft donor cells, obtained 360 days after TCRalphabeta/CD19-depleted stem cell transplant. The receptor comes from a male patient between 10 and 17 years old who had a stem cell transplant for acute lymphoblastic leukemia, so the T cells may come from the graft donor.

CDR3 bases: TGTGCCAGCAGCTACCGAGCGGGAGGCACCTACAATGAGCAGTTCTTC. Translating it yields CASSYRAGGTYNEQFF. This chain joins TRBV7-8 and TRBJ2-1, with 9 bases lining up with TRBD2. Trimming cost V 4 bases and J 2 bases; bases outside gene matches: 6. CDR3 size: 16 residues. Germline loops: CDR1 SGHVS, CDR2 FQNEAQ.